These 25 T cell receptor beta chains were all obtained from the same sample, sequenced in a study of blood T cell repertoires in COVID-19. Data came from immunoSEQ multiplex PCR; TCRdb stores just in-frame clones and leaves some out. The sample carries about 230,000 clones, about 84% recorded once. The sample comprised peripheral blood. Receptors were obtained from an elderly woman with acute or convalescent COVID-19.

The rearrangement joins TRBV27 to TRBJ1-5; TRBD1 is a possible D gene (5 bases). CDR1 is MNHEY, CDR2 SMNVEV, per germline (reference sequence). Deletions cut 10 bases from V and 5 bases from J, with 21 bases between. CDR3 length: 15 amino acids. CDR3 protein: CANTPGGHKDQPQHF. The DNA for the CDR3 is TGTGCCAATACCCCCGGGGGTCATAAGGATCAGCCCCAGCATTTT.

This rearrangement joins TRBV6-1 to TRBJ1-5; D gene uncertain. This CDR3 contains 12 residues. Looked up from germline, CDR1 is MNHNS and CDR2 is SASEGT. Deletions cut 2 bases from V and 6 bases from J, with 5 bases between. This chain's CDR3 is CASSESVQPQHF. In DNA, the CDR3 is TGTGCCAGCAGTGAATCAGTTCAGCCCCAGCATTTT.

The CDR3 protein is CASSRDPGDEQFF. CDR3 DNA sequence: TGTGCCAGCTCACGTGACCCCGGGGATGAGCAGTTCTTC. The chain employs TRBV18 and TRBJ2-1, with D possibly being TRBD2 (5 bases). CDR3 length: 13 residues. Per the germline V gene, CDR1 is KGHSH and CDR2 is LQKENI. V was cut by 4 bases and J by 8 bases, with 12 bases left in between. Using reference TRBV18 and TRBJ2-1 for the parts outside the CDR3, the full variable domain is NAGVMQNPRHLVRRRGQEARLRCSPMKGHSHVYWYRQLPEEGLKFMVYLQKENIIDESGMPKERFSAEFPKEGPSILRIQQVVRGDSAAYFCASSRDPGDEQFFGPGTRLTVL.

The chain is built from TRBV28 and TRBJ2-1, with D possibly TRBD2 on 6 matching bases. The CDR3 totals 14 residues. Germline CDR1 and CDR2: MDHEN and SYDVKM. Trimming took off 8 bases at V and 7 bases at J, with 18 bases between the two ends. The CDR3 protein is CASGAGPTTNEQFF. The CDR3, as DNA: TGTGCCAGCGGGGCGGGACCCACGACAAATGAGCAGTTCTTC.

The genes are TRBV15 and TRBJ1-2; D ambiguous. V shed 7 bases and J shed 4 bases, with 16 bases lying between them. The CDR3 has 14 amino acids. CDR1 and CDR2 (germline): LNHNV, YYDKDF (reference sequence). The CDR3 coding sequence is TGTGCCACCACTCTATTAGGTAGCGCCTATGGCTACACCTTC. Translated, it gives CATTLLGSAYGYTF.

The V call is TRBV6-5, the J call TRBJ1-5; the D gene is possibly TRBD1 (6 bases). The V end lost 6 bases, the J end lost 3 bases, and 9 bases lay between the germline ends. Germline assignment: CDR1 MNHEY and CDR2 SVGAGI. The CDR3 spans 13 residues. CDR3 DNA sequence: TGTGCCAGCAGGGGACACAACAATCAGCCCCAGCATTTT. This translates into CASRGHNNQPQHF.

This sequence joins TRBV6-2 or TRBV6-3 and TRBJ2-1, with D perhaps matching TRBD2 (5 bases). V lost 5 bases and J 0 bases, leaving 17 bases between the germline ends. The CDR3 extends over 17 amino acids. Germline lookup yields CDR1 MNHEY and CDR2 SVGEGT. In nucleotides, the CDR3 is TGTGCCAGCAGTCCACCCCGGAACCGGGACTCCTACAATGAGCAGTTCTTC. It codes for CASSPPRNRDSYNEQFF.

This CDR3 reads CASSAAGTGLYEQYF. As DNA, the CDR3 is TGTGCCAGCAGCGCAGCCGGGACAGGACTCTACGAGCAGTACTTC. The J gene is TRBJ2-7, the V gene TRBV11-2; 8 bases map to TRBD1. The trim removed 5 bases at V and 3 bases at J, leaving 9 bases unmatched. The CDR3 spans 15 residues. The germline V gene has CDR1 SGHAT and CDR2 FQNNGV. Looking up the rest from reference TRBV11-2 and TRBJ2-7 gives the full variable domain: EAGVAQSPRYKIIEKRQSVAFWCNPISGHATLYWYQQILGQGPKLLIQFQNNGVVDDSQLPKDRFSAERLKGVDSTLKIQPAKLEDSAVYLCASSAAGTGLYEQYFGPGTRLTVT.

This rearrangement joins TRBV19 to TRBJ2-1, with TRBD2 matching over 12 bases. The trim removed 4 bases at V and 3 bases at J, leaving 4 bases unmatched. The CDR3 is 16 residues long. Germline values: CDR1 LNHDA, CDR2 SQIVND (reference sequence). The CDR3 coding sequence is TGTGCCAGTAGTACGACTAGCGGGGGTTACTACAATGAGCAGTTCTTC. It yields the protein CASSTTSGGYYNEQFF.

The chain recombines TRBV28 with TRBJ1-2; unclear D gene. This CDR3 has 12 amino acids. Between the trimmed V and J ends, which lost 8 bases and 7 bases, there was a span of 14 bases. The germline CDR1 and CDR2 sequences are MDHEN and SYDVKM. This CDR3 is CASLEGGSGYTF. CDR3 nucleotide sequence: TGTGCCAGCTTAGAGGGCGGTAGTGGCTACACCTTC.

The chain recombines TRBV6-5 with TRBJ2-7, with 8 bases lining up with TRBD1. V lost 10 bases to trimming and J lost 2 bases; unmatched junction nucleotides: 10. Germline CDR1 is MNHEY and CDR2 is SVGAGI. The CDR3 contains 14 residues. In nucleotides, the CDR3 is TGTGCCATCGAGATAGGGACAGGAACCTACGAGCAGTACTTC. Translating it yields CAIEIGTGTYEQYF.

The sample holds one count of this clone. A junction end diverges from the germline sequence, so it may reflect a read error. This chain connects TRBV3-1 (or the pseudogene TRBV3-2) to TRBJ2-4; 8 bases fit TRBD1. CDR1 LGHDT and CDR2 YNNKEL come from the germline V gene (reference sequence). CDR3 length equals 13 residues. CDR3 bases: TGTGCCAGCAGCCATGGGACCGGGACAGGCCCCCACTTC. Amino acid sequence: CASSHGTGTGPHF.

This sequence joins TRBV19 and TRBJ1-4; D is perhaps TRBD1 (6 bases). V was pared by 5 bases and J by 5 bases, with 12 bases between. CDR1 is LNHDA and CDR2 is SQIVND in the germline V gene (reference sequence). The CDR3 is 14 residues long. The CDR3 loop reads CASSATGRNEKLFF. The DNA for the CDR3 is TGTGCCAGTAGTGCCACAGGGAGAAATGAAAAACTGTTTTTT.

The chain couples TRBV28 to TRBJ1-2, with 7 bases aligning to TRBD1. Unmatched junction bases numbered 3, after V lost 3 bases and J lost 8 bases. Germline values: CDR1 MDHEN, CDR2 SYDVKM. This CDR3 is built from 12 residues. The CDR3 loop is CASSLTGSGYTF. CDR3 DNA sequence: TGTGCCAGCAGTTTGACAGGGAGCGGCTACACCTTC.

The V gene is TRBV12-5, the J gene TRBJ1-3; no firm D call. The CDR3 is 16 amino acids. Germline CDR1 reads LGHNT; CDR2 reads FRNRAP. Trimming took 1 base from V and 4 from J, leaving 14 bases between them. In DNA form, the CDR3 reads TGTGCTAGTGGTTTGGACGACCCGGGAGAGGGAAACACCATATATTTT. It codes for CASGLDDPGEGNTIYF.

The V call is TRBV6-5, the J call TRBJ1-5; D unclear. Trimming stripped 4 bases from V and 4 bases from J, with 14 bases between. The CDR3 loop spans 15 amino acids. Germline V CDR1 and CDR2: MNHEY, SVGAGI. The CDR3 region is CASSFKSEGNQPQHF. CDR3 nucleotide sequence: TGTGCCAGCAGTTTCAAAAGTGAGGGTAATCAGCCCCAGCATTTT.

The rearrangement uses TRBV12-5 and TRBJ2-3; TRBD2 matches 7 bases. Trimming removed 4 bases from V and 2 bases from J; junction bases left unmatched: 15. Germline CDR1 and CDR2: LGHNT and FRNRAP. The CDR3 is 18 amino acids. The CDR3 nucleotides read TGTGCTAGTGGTTCAACTCGGGGGGAGTTGAGTCCCACAGATACGCAGTATTTT. It yields the protein CASGSTRGELSPTDTQYF.

J is TRBJ2-7 and V is TRBV19, with D perhaps matching TRBD1 (5 bases). The CDR3 sequence is 14 residues long. Germline V lookup: CDR1 LNHDA, CDR2 SQIVND (reference sequence). V gave up 4 bases and J gave up 3 bases, with 13 bases separating them. CDR3 DNA sequence: TGTGCCAGTAGTAGGCAGGGTAGGGACTACGAGCAGTACTTC. This codes for CASSRQGRDYEQYF.

This clone turned up a few times. The rearrangement joins TRBV29-1 to TRBJ1-1; D unclear. The CDR3 has 11 residues. CDR1 is SQVTM and CDR2 is ANQGSEA in the germline V gene. Trimming removed 7 bases at V and 6 bases at J, with 12 bases between. The CDR3 here is CSALPLSEAFF. The CDR3 DNA reads TGCAGCGCACTGCCCCTTTCTGAAGCTTTCTTT.

This clone showed up just a few times. The CDR3 DNA sequence: TGTGCCAGCAGTTTATCAAAGCGCAACATTCAGTACTTC. Translation gives CASSLSKRNIQYF. The chain links TRBV28 to TRBJ2-4, with D hard to call. V was clipped by 1 base and J by 7 bases, with 8 bases between them. This CDR3 has 13 amino acids. Germline values: CDR1 MDHEN, CDR2 SYDVKM.

The chain combines TRBV28 with TRBJ1-1; a weak D match, TRBD1 (5 bases). Trimming took off 1 base at V and 4 bases at J, with 7 bases between the two ends. CDR1 and CDR2 from the germline V gene are MDHEN and SYDVKM. The CDR3 has 13 amino acids. CDR3 coding DNA: TGTGCCAGCAGTTTATCCGGGGGCACTGAAGCTTTCTTT. Residues: CASSLSGGTEAFF.

In its sample, this clone was seen many times. The rearrangement uses TRBV10-3 and TRBJ2-2, with a possible D match to TRBD1 (5 bases). The CDR3 extends over 14 amino acids. Trimming cost V 0 bases and J 8 bases, with 10 bases left between them. The germline V gene encodes CDR1 ENHRY and CDR2 SYGVKD. CDR3 amino acids: CAISESLGQGELFF. The CDR3 DNA reads TGTGCCATCAGTGAGTCTTTGGGGCAAGGGGAGCTGTTTTTT.

The rearrangement links TRBV3-1 (or the pseudogene TRBV3-2) to TRBJ1-1; D call uncertain. Trimming took 4 bases from V and 2 from J, leaving 11 bases between them. Germline V gene data show CDR1 as LGHDT and CDR2 as YNNKEL (reference sequence). The CDR3 runs 14 residues. Written as DNA, the CDR3 is TGTGCCAGCAGCCCCAGAAGTTCAAACACTGAAGCTTTCTTT. Encoded protein: CASSPRSSNTEAFF.

J is TRBJ2-2 and V is TRBV5-4; 8 bases map to TRBD1. The J segment lost 2 bases and the V segment lost 2 bases, leaving 8 bases of the junction unmatched. The CDR3 totals 17 residues. Germline CDR1 reads SGHNT; CDR2 reads YYREEE (reference sequence). CDR3 protein: CASSFRPGQGNTGELFF. In DNA form, the CDR3 reads TGTGCCAGCAGCTTTCGTCCAGGACAGGGAAACACCGGGGAGCTGTTTTTT. Complete variable domain (other parts from reference TRBV5-4 and TRBJ2-2): ETGVTQSPTHLIKTRGQQVTLRCSSQSGHNTVSWYQQALGQGPQFIFQYYREEENGRGNFPPRFSGLQFPNYSSELNVNALELDDSALYLCASSFRPGQGNTGELFFGEGSRLTVL.

The V call is TRBV6-5, the J call TRBJ2-3; TRBD1 aligns across 12 bases. Trimming at V came to 6 bases and at J to 6 bases, leaving 7 bases not matched to a gene. In germline, CDR1 is MNHEY, CDR2 SVGAGI. The CDR3 length is 15 residues. For the CDR3, the DNA is TGTGCCAGCAGGGATGGGGGACAGGGGGCGGATACGCAGTATTTT. Translating it yields CASRDGGQGADTQYF.